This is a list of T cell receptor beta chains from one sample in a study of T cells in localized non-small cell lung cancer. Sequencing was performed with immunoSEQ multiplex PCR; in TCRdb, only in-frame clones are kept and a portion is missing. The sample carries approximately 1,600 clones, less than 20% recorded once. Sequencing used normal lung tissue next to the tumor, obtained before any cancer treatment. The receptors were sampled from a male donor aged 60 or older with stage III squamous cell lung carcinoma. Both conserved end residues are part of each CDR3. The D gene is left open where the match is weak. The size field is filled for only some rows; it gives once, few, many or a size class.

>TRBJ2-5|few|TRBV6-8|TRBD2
CASSSSGGAYPTQYF
TGTGCCAGCAGCTCTAGCGGGGGGGCCTATCCGACCCAGTACTTC
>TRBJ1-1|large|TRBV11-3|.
CASSPRSIGTEAFF
TGTGCCAGCAGCCCCCGATCTATTGGCACTGAAGCTTTCTTT
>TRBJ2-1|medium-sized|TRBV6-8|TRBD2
CASSYTSGGSSYNEQFF
TGTGCCAGCAGTTACACTAGCGGGGGGAGCTCCTACAATGAGCAGTTCTTC
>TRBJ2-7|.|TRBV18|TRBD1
CASSLTRQAPGQNYEQYF
TGTGCCAGCTCACTCACACGCCAGGCTCCGGGACAGAACTACGAGCAGTACTTC
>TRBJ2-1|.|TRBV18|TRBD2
CASSPTGGLAYNEQFF
TGTGCCAGCTCACCAACGGGGGGACTGGCCTACAATGAGCAGTTCTTC
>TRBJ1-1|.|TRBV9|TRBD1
CASSSRTGMNTEAFF
TGTGCCAGCAGCTCACGGACAGGGATGAACACTGAAGCTTTCTTT
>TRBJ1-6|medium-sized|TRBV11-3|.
CASSFRDGNSPLHF
TGTGCCAGCAGCTTCCGGGACGGTAATTCACCCCTCCACTTT
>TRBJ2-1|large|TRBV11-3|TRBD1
CASSLELPGQGRLFF
TGTGCCAGCAGCTTAGAACTTCCGGGACAGGGAAGGCTGTTCTTC
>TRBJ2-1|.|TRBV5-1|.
CASSLGAWAADEQFF
TGCGCCAGCAGCTTGGGAGCCTGGGCGGCCGATGAGCAGTTCTTC
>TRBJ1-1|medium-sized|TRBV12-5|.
CASCSEEYEAFF
TGTGCCAGCTGTAGCGAGGAGTACGAAGCTTTCTTT
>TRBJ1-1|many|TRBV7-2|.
CATGRGPNTEAFF
TGTGCCACGGGCCGGGGCCCGAACACTGAAGCTTTCTTT
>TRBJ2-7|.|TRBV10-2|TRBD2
CASPWTSGGLSSYEQYF
TGCGCCAGCCCCTGGACTAGCGGGGGCCTGAGCTCCTACGAGCAGTACTTC
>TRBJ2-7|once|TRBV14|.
CASSQGGLGEQYF
TGTGCCAGCAGCCAAGGAGGCCTGGGGGAGCAGTACTTC
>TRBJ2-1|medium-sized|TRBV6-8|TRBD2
CASSYAGTKQFF
TGTGCCAGCAGTTACGCGGGGACTAAGCAGTTCTTC
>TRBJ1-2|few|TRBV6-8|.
CASRQGYDGYTF
TGTGCCAGCAGGCAGGGGTATGATGGCTACACCTTC
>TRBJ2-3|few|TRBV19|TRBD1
CASSADRGQGDTQYF
TGTGCCAGTAGTGCCGACAGGGGGCAGGGAGATACGCAGTATTTT
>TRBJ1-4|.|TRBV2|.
CASSFTQANEKLFF
TGTGCCAGCAGCTTCACACAGGCGAATGAAAAACTGTTTTTT
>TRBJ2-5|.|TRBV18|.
CASSPAGETQYF
TGTGCCAGCTCACCAGCAGGGGAGACCCAGTACTTC
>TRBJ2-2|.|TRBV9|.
CASSPQGSANTGELFF
TGTGCCAGCAGCCCCCAGGGTAGCGCGAACACCGGGGAGCTGTTTTTT
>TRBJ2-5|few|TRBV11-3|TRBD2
CASRNGLAGSQETQYF
TGTGCCAGCAGAAACGGACTAGCGGGCTCACAAGAGACCCAGTACTTC
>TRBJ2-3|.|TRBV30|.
CAWNAGSTDTQYF
TGTGCCTGGAATGCAGGAAGCACAGATACGCAGTATTTT
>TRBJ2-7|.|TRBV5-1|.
CASRGQAGGYEQYF
TGCGCCAGCAGAGGACAGGCGGGAGGCTACGAGCAGTACTTC
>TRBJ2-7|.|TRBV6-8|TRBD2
CASRLSGGASYEQYF
TGTGCCAGCAGACTTAGCGGGGGGGCTTCCTACGAGCAGTACTTC
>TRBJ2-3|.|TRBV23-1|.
CASSHVLGDTQYF
TGCGCCAGCAGCCATGTTCTTGGAGATACGCAGTATTTT
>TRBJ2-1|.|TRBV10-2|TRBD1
CASSDRQGTYNEQFF
TGCGCCAGCAGTGACCGACAGGGAACCTACAATGAGCAGTTCTTC
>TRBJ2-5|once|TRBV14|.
CASSQEIGGQRETQYF
TGTGCCAGCAGCCAAGAGATAGGTGGGCAGAGGGAGACCCAGTACTTC
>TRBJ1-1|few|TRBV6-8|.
CASSYRAPGAQAFF
TGTGCCAGCAGTTACCGGGCACCGGGGGCACAAGCTTTCTTT
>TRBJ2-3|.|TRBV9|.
CASSSGPGDTQYF
TGTGCCAGCAGCTCGGGCCCCGGAGATACGCAGTATTTT
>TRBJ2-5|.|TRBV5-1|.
CASRSKGENQETQYF
TGCGCCAGCAGGTCGAAAGGGGAAAACCAAGAGACCCAGTACTTC
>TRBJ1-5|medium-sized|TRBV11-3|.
CASSLGTAKYQPQHF
TGTGCCAGCAGTTTAGGTACAGCCAAGTATCAGCCCCAGCATTTT
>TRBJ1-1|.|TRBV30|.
CAWSVRSIAFF
TGTGCCTGGAGTGTACGTAGTATAGCTTTCTTT
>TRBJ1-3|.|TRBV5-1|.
CASSLEGGSGNTIYF
TGCGCCAGCAGCTTGGAGGGGGGATCTGGAAACACCATATATTTT
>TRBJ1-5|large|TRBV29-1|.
CSVATGLLGQPQHF
TGCAGCGTTGCGACGGGCCTTTTGGGACAGCCCCAGCATTTT
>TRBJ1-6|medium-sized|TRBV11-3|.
CASRFQSSYNSPLHF
TGTGCCAGCCGATTCCAGAGCTCCTATAATTCACCCCTCCACTTT
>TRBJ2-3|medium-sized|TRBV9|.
CATGDTQTDTQYF
TGTGCCACAGGGGACACCCAAACAGATACGCAGTATTTT
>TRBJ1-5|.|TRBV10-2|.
CASVEHSNQPQHF
TGCGCCAGCGTTGAGCATAGCAATCAGCCCCAGCATTTT
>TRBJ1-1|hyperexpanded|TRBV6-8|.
CASSVRGGTEAFF
TGTGCCAGCAGTGTCAGGGGAGGAACTGAAGCTTTCTTT
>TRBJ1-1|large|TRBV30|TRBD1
CAWSETGYSTEAFF
TGTGCCTGGAGTGAGACAGGGTATAGTACTGAAGCTTTCTTT
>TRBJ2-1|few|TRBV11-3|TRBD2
CASSKRLAGGLSSYNEQFF
TGTGCCAGCAGTAAACGGCTAGCGGGGGGTTTAAGCTCCTACAATGAGCAGTTCTTC
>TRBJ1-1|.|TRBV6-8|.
CASGREGTEAFF
TGTGCCAGCGGCAGGGAAGGCACTGAAGCTTTCTTT
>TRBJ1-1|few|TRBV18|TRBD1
CASSAGGRTEAFF
TGTGCCAGCTCAGCAGGGGGCCGAACTGAAGCTTTCTTT
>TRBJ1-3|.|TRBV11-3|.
CASSLDSFQSGNTIYF
TGTGCCAGCAGCTTAGATTCTTTCCAATCTGGAAACACCATATATTTT
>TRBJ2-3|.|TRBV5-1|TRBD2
CASSGGGVLTDTQYF
TGCGCCAGCAGTGGGGGGGGAGTACTCACAGATACGCAGTATTTT
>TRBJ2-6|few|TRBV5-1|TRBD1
CASSQAGTESSGANVLTF
TGCGCCAGCAGCCAAGCCGGGACAGAGAGCTCTGGGGCCAACGTCCTGACTTTC
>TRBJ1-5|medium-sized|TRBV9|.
CASSAPGIYQPQHF
TGTGCCAGCAGCGCCCCGGGGATTTATCAGCCCCAGCATTTT
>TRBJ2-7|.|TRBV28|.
CASSLIDGLMQYF
TGTGCCAGCAGTTTAATCGACGGCCTGATGCAGTACTTC
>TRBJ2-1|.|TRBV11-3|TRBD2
CASSPIASGGANEQFF
TGTGCCAGCAGCCCTATTGCTAGCGGGGGGGCGAATGAGCAGTTCTTC
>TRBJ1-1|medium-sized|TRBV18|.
CASSPRGLDTEAFF
TGTGCCAGCTCACCACGGGGTCTGGACACTGAAGCTTTCTTT
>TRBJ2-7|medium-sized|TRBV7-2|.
CASSPGGSREQYF
TGTGCCAGCAGCCCTGGGGGATCCCGGGAGCAGTACTTC
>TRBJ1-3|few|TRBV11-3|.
CASSSRGSLFGNTIYF
TGTGCCAGCAGCTCTCGGGGGTCGCTTTTTGGAAACACCATATATTTT
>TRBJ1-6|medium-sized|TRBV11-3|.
CASSVGGIRLGSPLHF
TGTGCCAGCAGCGTGGGGGGTATACGTCTTGGTTCACCCCTCCACTTT
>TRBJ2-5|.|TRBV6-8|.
CASSYSSRVGKTQYF
TGTGCCAGCAGTTACTCGAGCAGGGTGGGGAAGACCCAGTACTTC
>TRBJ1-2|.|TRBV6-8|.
CASRSFPGTPTYGYTF
TGTGCCAGCAGATCTTTCCCCGGGACTCCTACCTATGGCTACACCTTC
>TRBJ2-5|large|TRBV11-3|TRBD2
CASSRAGGGGETQYF
TGTGCCAGCAGCCGGGCGGGGGGCGGGGGGGAGACCCAGTACTTC
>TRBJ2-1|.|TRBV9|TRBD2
CASSSYPAGGTYNEQFF
TGTGCCAGCAGCTCTTACCCAGCGGGGGGGACCTACAATGAGCAGTTCTTC
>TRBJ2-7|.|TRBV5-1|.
CASSRSTGNYEQYF
TGCGCCAGCAGCCGATCAACAGGGAACTACGAGCAGTACTTC
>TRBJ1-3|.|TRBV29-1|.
CSVVAGTTINTIYF
TGCAGCGTTGTCGCCGGGACCACAATAAACACCATATATTTT